Shown below are 23 T cell receptor beta chains from a single sample sequenced in a study of T cell clonality in common variable immunodeficiency. Only in-frame clones appear in the TCRdb table, and some are missing; sequencing was by immunoSEQ multiplex PCR. Sampling found some 50,000 clones, none seen once. The sample consisted of peripheral blood mononuclear cells. The origin of the receptors is a person aged 18 to 75 in good health.

This clone was observed at least ten times. The read halts 3 residues ahead of the CDR3 end, with the missing end drawn from the germline J gene. The chain recombines TRBV5-1 with TRBJ1-2; no clear D gene. Germline V gene lookup returns CDR1 SGHRS and CDR2 YFSETQ. V shed 4 bases and J shed 1 base, with 14 bases lying between them. CDR3 size: 15 residues. CDR3 sequence: CASSLPADFNYGYTF. The CDR3 DNA, read in part, is TGCGCCAGCAGCCTGCCCGCAGACTTTAACTATGGC.

This clone was detected ten times or more. The DNA ends 3 residues before the CDR3 does, and the rest of the CDR3 is filled in from the germline J gene. V and J are TRBV2 and TRBJ2-3, with D perhaps matching TRBD1 (5 bases). The CDR3 is made up of 14 amino acids. Germline values: CDR1 SNHLY, CDR2 FYNNEI. Trimming stripped 7 bases from V and 1 base from J, with 12 bases between. CDR3 DNA, as far as it was read: TGTGCCAGCACCGACGACAGAGGCACAGATACG. It translates to CASTDDRGTDT. The whole CDR3 protein is CASTDDRGTDTQYF. The whole variable domain, remainder taken from reference TRBV2 and TRBJ2-3, is EPEVTQTPSHQVTQMGQEVILRCVPISNHLYFYWYRQILGQKVEFLVSFYNNEISEKSEIFDDQFSVERPDGSNFTLKIRSTKLEDSAMYFCASTDDRGTDTQYFGPGTRLTVL.

The table lists this clone with many counts. Here the CDR3 reads CASSRQGVRVAFF. Partial CDR3 DNA: TGTGCCAGCAGCCGACAGGGGGTTCGGGTA. The gene calls are TRBV5-6 and TRBJ1-1, with 9 positions matching TRBD1. The read falls 3 residues short of the CDR3 end, and the missing part is taken from the germline J gene. This CDR3 contains 13 residues. Germline V gene lookup returns CDR1 SGHDT and CDR2 YYEEEE. The whole variable domain, filled in from reference TRBV5-6 and TRBJ1-1, reads DAGVTQSPTHLIKTRGQQVTLRCSPKSGHDTVSWYQQALGQGPQFIFQYYEEEERQRGNFPDRFSGHQFPNYSSELNVNALLLGDSALYLCASSRQGVRVAFFGQGTRLTVV.

In this sample, this clone turned up a few times. CDR3: CSASTGTSSYNEQFF. The DNA read from the CDR3 is TGCAGTGCCTCCACCGGGACTAGCTCCTACAATGAG. This chain connects TRBV20-1 to TRBJ2-1; the match to TRBD2 covers 8 bases. The DNA ends 3 residues before the CDR3 does, and the rest of the CDR3 is filled in from the germline J gene. This CDR3 is 15 amino acids long. CDR1 is DFQATT, CDR2 SNEGSKA, per germline (reference sequence). The junction had 7 bases not matched to a gene; V was cut back by 6 bases and J by 0 bases.

This clone has a count of ten or more. The missing CDR3 end, 3 residues past where the read stops, is filled in from the germline J gene. This chain links TRBV6-2 or TRBV6-3 with TRBJ1-5, with D perhaps TRBD1 (5 bases). Germline loops: CDR1 MNHEY, CDR2 SVGEGT. V lost 6 bases and J lost 4, with 10 bases in between. This CDR3 comprises 13 residues. CDR3 bases read: TGTGCCAGCAGAGACAGAAGAAATCAGCCC. Translated: CASRDRRNQP. The whole CDR3 reads CASRDRRNQPQHF.

This clone appeared many times. The sequence runs out 3 residues before the end of the CDR3; the remainder is reconstructed from the germline J gene. This chain joins TRBV6-1 and TRBJ1-1; D not resolved. The CDR3 sequence is 11 residues long. Germline CDR1 reads MNHNS; CDR2 reads SASEGT. V was cut by 3 bases and J by 7 bases, with 6 bases left in between. This CDR3 is CASSDNYEAFF. The covered CDR3 bases are TGTGCCAGCAGTGATAACTATGAA.

In its sample, this clone was seen many times. The DNA read from the CDR3 is TGTGCCAGTAGTATCCTGTCCTATATTTTGCGGGGGGGGAACACCGGGGAG. It specifies CASSILSYILRGGNTGE. The CDR3 reads in full as CASSILSYILRGGNTGELFF. The chain links TRBV19 to TRBJ2-2; 9 bases map to TRBD2. With the read ending 3 residues before the CDR3 end, the germline J gene is used to fill in that end. Looked up from germline, CDR1 is LNHDA and CDR2 is SQIVND (reference sequence). The length of the CDR3 is 20 residues. With V trimmed by 3 bases and J by 1 base, 15 bases remained unmatched.

Note on this clone: The read ends 3 residues before the CDR3 terminus; that terminus is restored from the germline J gene. The V gene is TRBV20-1, the J gene TRBJ1-2; D is possibly TRBD1 (6 bases). The length of the CDR3 is 14 residues. Germline assignment: CDR1 DFQATT and CDR2 SNEGSKA (reference sequence). The CDR3 reads CSARGGGAEETYTF. The sequenced CDR3 bases are TGCAGTGCTAGAGGCGGGGGGGCTGAAGAGACC.

This clone was recorded many times. With the read ending 3 residues before the CDR3 end, the germline J gene is used to fill in that end. The chain carries TRBV5-1 and TRBJ1-5; D is unresolved. Germline V gene data show CDR1 as SGHRS and CDR2 as YFSETQ. With 1 base removed from V and 3 bases from J, the gap between germline ends came to 8 bases. The CDR3 is 14 amino acids. CDR3: CASSLSGDNQPQHF. The DNA read from the CDR3 is TGCGCCAGCAGCTTGAGCGGCGACAATCAGCCC. Drawing the rest from reference TRBV5-1 and TRBJ1-5, the complete variable domain is KAGVTQTPRYLIKTRGQQVTLSCSPISGHRSVSWYQQTPGQGLQFLFEYFSETQRNKGNFPGRFSGRQFSNSRSEMNVSTLELGDSALYLCASSLSGDNQPQHFGDGTRLSIL.

This clone came up many times. The DNA ends 3 residues before the CDR3 does, and the rest of the CDR3 is filled in from the germline J gene. This rearrangement joins TRBV19 to TRBJ1-6; 8 bases match TRBD1. The trim removed 8 bases at V and 7 bases at J, leaving 10 bases unmatched. The CDR3 length is 15 residues. Germline CDR1 LNHDA, CDR2 SQIVND (reference sequence). CDR3 loop: CASQPKGQANSPLHF. CDR3 DNA, as far as it was read: TGTGCCAGTCAGCCCAAGGGACAGGCCAATTCACCC. The full variable domain, rest sourced from reference TRBV19 and TRBJ1-6, is DGGITQSPKYLFRKEGQNVTLSCEQNLNHDAMYWYRQDPGQGLRLIYYSQIVNDFQKGDIAEGYSVSREKKESFPLTVTSAQKNPTAFYLCASQPKGQANSPLHFGNGTRLTVT.

This clone was recorded many times. The CDR3 end lies 3 residues beyond the end of the read and is filled in from the germline J gene. The chain is built from TRBV5-1 and TRBJ2-2, with D unclear. The CDR3 is made up of 17 amino acids. Germline CDR1 SGHRS, CDR2 YFSETQ. The CDR3 spells CASSLTPVASTNEKLFF. The DNA read from the CDR3 is TGCGCCAGCAGCTTGACCCCTGTGGCCTCAACTAATGAAAAG.

In its sample, this clone was seen many times. The read ends 3 residues before the CDR3 terminus; that terminus is restored from the germline J gene. The chain links TRBV19 to TRBJ1-5, with D unresolved. The CDR3 covers 13 residues. With 5 bases removed from V and 2 bases from J, the gap between germline ends came to 7 bases. Germline V CDR1 and CDR2: LNHDA, SQIVND (reference sequence). The CDR3: CASSPPGNQPQHF. CDR3 bases read: TGTGCCAGTAGTCCCCCGGGCAATCAGCCC.

The table lists this clone with many counts. Sequence at one end of the junction differs from germline and may be a read error. With the read ending 3 residues before the CDR3 end, the germline J gene is used to fill in that end. V is TRBV4-2 and J is TRBJ2-7; 7 bases are a match to TRBD1. The CDR3 is 15 residues long. Germline V CDR1 and CDR2: LGHNA, YNFKEQ. The chain's CDR3 is CASSPQGDLTYEQYF. Incomplete CDR3 DNA: TGCGCCAGCAGCCCCCAGGGGGACCTGACCTACGAG.

This clone was found many times. Coverage ceases 3 residues before the CDR3 finishes, and the germline J gene fills in the end. The rearrangement joins TRBV19 to TRBJ2-2; weak D call: TRBD1 (5 bases). Trimming removed 5 bases at V and 3 bases at J, with 13 bases between. The CDR3 runs to 15 residues. Germline CDR1 and CDR2: LNHDA and SQIVND (reference sequence). CDR3 in amino acids: CASSSTASHTGELFF. The part of the CDR3 DNA that was read is TGTGCCAGTAGTTCGACAGCTTCCCACACCGGGGAG. Full variable domain (rest looked up from reference TRBV19 and TRBJ2-2): DGGITQSPKYLFRKEGQNVTLSCEQNLNHDAMYWYRQDPGQGLRLIYYSQIVNDFQKGDIAEGYSVSREKKESFPLTVTSAQKNPTAFYLCASSSTASHTGELFFGEGSRLTVL.

This clone was counted many times. Coverage ceases 3 residues before the CDR3 finishes, and the germline J gene fills in the end. The chain employs TRBV19 and TRBJ2-2; 10 nucleotides match TRBD2. The CDR3 runs 17 residues. Germline values: CDR1 LNHDA, CDR2 SQIVND (reference sequence). The trim removed 3 bases at V and 7 bases at J, leaving 11 bases unmatched. CDR3: CASSIPSGGAWGGELFF. Incomplete CDR3 DNA: TGTGCCAGTAGTATTCCCAGCGGGGGGGCCTGGGGCGGGGAG.

This clone was observed many times. The sequence runs out 3 residues before the end of the CDR3; the remainder is reconstructed from the germline J gene. J is TRBJ2-2 and V is TRBV19, with TRBD2 as a possible D gene (5 bases). The germline gives CDR1 LNHDA, CDR2 SQIVND (reference sequence). The CDR3 runs to 14 residues. V was trimmed by 2 bases and J by 2 bases, leaving 6 bases between them. CDR3 DNA, as far as it was read: TGTGCCAGTAGTATACGGGGAAACACCGGGGAG. Translation gives CASSIRGNTGE. From start to end, the CDR3 is CASSIRGNTGELFF.

This clone was observed a few times. Given a much more abundant clone one base away, this may be a read error. CDR3 sequence reads: CASTKNYNSGANVLFF. The DNA read from the CDR3 is TGTGCCAGCACTAAGAACTATAACTCTGGGGCCAACGTA. This chain connects TRBV6-2 or TRBV6-3 to TRBJ1-4; D possibly corresponds to TRBD1 (5 bases). The CDR3 goes on 3 residues after the read ends, and that part is filled in from the germline J gene. The germline V gene encodes CDR1 MNHEY and CDR2 SVGEGT. The CDR3 runs to 16 residues.

This clone appeared many times. Read sequence stops 3 residues before the CDR3 end, and the germline J gene provides the missing end. V and J are TRBV5-1 and TRBJ2-7; D not resolved. This CDR3 region has 14 residues. Germline V lookup: CDR1 SGHRS, CDR2 YFSETQ. The V end was cut by 0 bases, the J end by 3 bases, with 10 bases between. CDR3 DNA, as far as it was read: TGCGCCAGCAGCTTGGCCCCAGAGAACTACGAG. This sequence encodes CASSLAPENYE. The CDR3 in full is CASSLAPENYEQYF.

Ten or more counts support this clone. Read sequence stops 3 residues before the CDR3 end, and the germline J gene provides the missing end. The gene calls are TRBV19 and TRBJ2-6, with a weak D call TRBD1 (5 bases). Germline CDR1 LNHDA, CDR2 SQIVND (reference sequence). V was cut by 3 bases and J by 4 bases, with 10 bases left in between. This CDR3 has 15 amino acids. Partial CDR3 DNA: TGTGCCAGTAGTATCTCAGGGATCGGGGCCAACGTC. Its protein is CASSISGIGANV. The full CDR3 sequence reads CASSISGIGANVLTF.

Many counts were recorded for this clone. The CDR3 goes on 3 residues after the read ends, and that part is filled in from the germline J gene. The rearrangement joins TRBV20-1 to TRBJ2-1; 7 bases line up with TRBD2. The CDR3 totals 13 residues. Germline lookup yields CDR1 DFQATT and CDR2 SNEGSKA (reference sequence). Trimming cost V 3 bases and J 4 bases; bases outside gene matches: 3. The CDR3 sequence is CSARSSGYNEQFF. Partial CDR3 DNA: TGCAGTGCTAGGTCTAGCGGTTACAATGAG.

This clone was recorded many times. Read sequence stops 3 residues before the CDR3 end, and the germline J gene provides the missing end. The chain has TRBV10-3 and TRBJ1-4; TRBD1 agrees at 12 bases. Germline V gene lookup returns CDR1 ENHRY and CDR2 SYGVKD. This CDR3 has 19 residues. V lost 4 bases to trimming and J lost 8 bases; unmatched junction nucleotides: 17. Partial CDR3 DNA: TGTGCCATCAGTGCCAGCCCCGGGACAGGGGGCATGGTGGGAGAAAAA. Its protein is CAISASPGTGGMVGEK. The entire CDR3 reads CAISASPGTGGMVGEKLFF.

With regard to this clone: The CDR3 end falls 3 residues outside the read, so it is completed with the germline J gene. The chain has TRBV2 and TRBJ1-1; a possible D gene is TRBD1 (6 bases). The germline V gene has CDR1 SNHLY and CDR2 FYNNEI. The CDR3 runs 13 residues. V was pared by 4 bases and J by 1 base, with 7 bases between. The CDR3 DNA, read in part, is TGTGCCAGCAGTGGACAGGCGAACACTGAA. The encoded protein is CASSGQANTE. The CDR3 in full is CASSGQANTEAFF.

Turning to this clone: The read terminates 3 residues before the CDR3 end, so the remaining end is supplied by the germline J gene. V usage is TRBV29-1 and J usage is TRBJ2-7; a possible D gene is TRBD1 (6 bases). Germline CDR1 SQVTM, CDR2 ANQGSEA. Trimming took off 0 bases at V and 6 bases at J, with 15 bases between the two ends. CDR3 length equals 14 residues. The CDR3 DNA, read in part, is TGCAGCGTTGAAGATGTCAGGGGACCCGGCGAG. Translation: CSVEDVRGPGE. The entire CDR3 sequence reads CSVEDVRGPGEQYF.